This T cell receptor beta chain comes out of a study of blood T cell repertoires in COVID-19. Turning to the study itself: The United States, Italy and Spain provided the acute and convalescent COVID-19 samples.

The CDR3 length is 14 residues. Germline CDR1 reads PRHDT; CDR2 reads FYEKMQ (reference sequence). Trimming removed 9 bases at V and 8 bases at J, with 22 bases between. Profiled with immunoSEQ multiplex PCR; TCRdb holds only in-frame clones, not every one. The repertoire holds fewer than 400,000 clones, with just under 90% as singletons. The receptor was derived from a woman aged 25 to 45 with COVID-19, enrolled during active disease. Sequenced: peripheral blood. The J gene is TRBJ1-2, the V gene TRBV13; D remains unclear. Written as DNA, the CDR3 is TGTGCCAGTGGAGGGCCCGGGCCAATTAGGGGCTACACCTTC. Its translation is CASGGPGPIRGYTF.